These T cell receptor beta chains were read from a single sample in a study of post-analysis software for immune sequencing data. TCRdb re-analysed the PCR reads in MiXCR, keeping a single row per CDR3 protein. The sample holds about 430,000 distinct CDR3 sequences, about 40% seen once. The specimen sequenced was blood. Source of these receptors: a girl aged 2 to 10 with multiple sclerosis. CDR3s include the opening cysteine and the closing phenylalanine or tryptophan. Fields, in order: J gene, D gene, V gene, clone size, CDR3 length, CDR3 DNA, CDR3 protein. A D gene is named only where the DNA matches it firmly. Clone size appears in some rows only: once, few, many, or a class for an expanded clone.

J gene: TRBJ1-5
D gene: .
V gene: TRBV3-1
clone size: .
CDR3 length: 14
CDR3 DNA: TGTGCCAGCAGCCAAGCCGTCAGCGATCAGCCCCAGCATTTT
CDR3 protein: CASSQAVSDQPQHF

J gene: TRBJ2-7
D gene: .
V gene: TRBV3-1
clone size: few
CDR3 length: 13
CDR3 DNA: TGTGCCAGCAGCCAAGATTTGGGGTACGAGCAGTACTTC
CDR3 protein: CASSQDLGYEQYF

J gene: TRBJ2-3
D gene: TRBD2
V gene: TRBV6-1
clone size: .
CDR3 length: 17
CDR3 DNA: TGTGCCAGCATCTTTCTCTCTCTAGCGGGGGGGAGAGATACGCAGTATTTT
CDR3 protein: CASIFLSLAGGRDTQYF

J gene: TRBJ2-6
D gene: TRBD1
V gene: TRBV7-6
clone size: .
CDR3 length: 19
CDR3 DNA: TGTACCAGCAGCTCCCCGCCAGGGGGCCCTGGCTCTGGGGCCAACGTCCTGACTTTC
CDR3 protein: CTSSSPPGGPGSGANVLTF

J gene: TRBJ2-3
D gene: .
V gene: TRBV28
clone size: .
CDR3 length: 15
CDR3 DNA: TGTGCCAGCCAACAGTTACTAACCCGTGCAGATACGCAGTATTTT
CDR3 protein: CASQQLLTRADTQYF

J gene: TRBJ1-5
D gene: TRBD1
V gene: TRBV7-2
clone size: .
CDR3 length: 15
CDR3 DNA: TGTGCCAGCTCCCGGACAGGGATGAGCAATCAGCCCCAGCATTTT
CDR3 protein: CASSRTGMSNQPQHF

J gene: TRBJ1-2
D gene: .
V gene: TRBV20-1
clone size: .
CDR3 length: 11
CDR3 DNA: TGCGGCTGCTACTTTAACTATGGCTACACCTTC
CDR3 protein: CGCYFNYGYTF

J gene: TRBJ2-7
D gene: TRBD1
V gene: TRBV24-1
clone size: .
CDR3 length: 14
CDR3 DNA: TGTGCCACCAGTGATGGGACAGGGTACAACGAGCAGTACTTC
CDR3 protein: CATSDGTGYNEQYF

J gene: TRBJ2-1
D gene: TRBD2
V gene: TRBV5-1
clone size: .
CDR3 length: 15
CDR3 DNA: TGCGCCAGCAGCTTGCGGCTAGCGGGCGACAATGAGCAGCTCTTC
CDR3 protein: CASSLRLAGDNEQLF

J gene: TRBJ2-4
D gene: TRBD1
V gene: TRBV28
clone size: .
CDR3 length: 11
CDR3 DNA: TGTGCCACCCGGACAGGGCGGATTCAGTACTTC
CDR3 protein: CATRTGRIQYF

J gene: TRBJ2-3
D gene: .
V gene: TRBV7-6
clone size: .
CDR3 length: 14
CDR3 DNA: TGTGCCAGCAGCTTAAGCAGGCGCACAGATACGCAGTATTTT
CDR3 protein: CASSLSRRTDTQYF

J gene: TRBJ2-5
D gene: TRBD2
V gene: TRBV4-2
clone size: .
CDR3 length: 15
CDR3 DNA: TGTGCCAGCAGCCAGGGACTAGCGCGGCAAGAGACCCAGTACTTC
CDR3 protein: CASSQGLARQETQYF

J gene: TRBJ2-5
D gene: TRBD1
V gene: TRBV4-1
clone size: .
CDR3 length: 16
CDR3 DNA: TGCGCCAGCAGCCATCTCCCGGGACAGGGGATTAGGGCCCAGTACTTC
CDR3 protein: CASSHLPGQGIRAQYF

J gene: TRBJ2-7
D gene: .
V gene: TRBV20-1
clone size: few
CDR3 length: 15
CDR3 DNA: TGCAGTGCTCGAGGCACTTTCAGCTCCTACAATGAGCAGTACTTC
CDR3 protein: CSARGTFSSYNEQYF

J gene: TRBJ2-3
D gene: .
V gene: TRBV13
clone size: .
CDR3 length: 16
CDR3 DNA: TGTGCCAGCAGCAACTGGACTGACTCTAGCACAGATACGCAGTATTTT
CDR3 protein: CASSNWTDSSTDTQYF

J gene: TRBJ1-1
D gene: .
V gene: TRBV5-1
clone size: once
CDR3 length: 12
CDR3 DNA: TGCGCCAGCAGCCTACAGAACACTAAAGCTTTCTTT
CDR3 protein: CASSLQNTKAFF

J gene: TRBJ2-3
D gene: TRBD2
V gene: TRBV28
clone size: .
CDR3 length: 18
CDR3 DNA: TGTGCCAGCAGTTTAGCCCCGGCTAGCGGGGCGACCACAGATACGCAGTATTTT
CDR3 protein: CASSLAPASGATTDTQYF

J gene: TRBJ2-7
D gene: TRBD1
V gene: TRBV7-2
clone size: .
CDR3 length: 15
CDR3 DNA: TGTGCCAGCAGCTTAGAGGGACAGTTCTACTACGAGCAGTACTTC
CDR3 protein: CASSLEGQFYYEQYF

J gene: TRBJ2-6
D gene: .
V gene: TRBV12-5
clone size: few
CDR3 length: 19
CDR3 DNA: TGTGCTAGTGGTTTGGTACCGTTGGCAGGGACCTCCGGGGCCAACGTCCTGACTTTC
CDR3 protein: CASGLVPLAGTSGANVLTF

J gene: TRBJ1-5
D gene: TRBD1
V gene: TRBV6-6
clone size: .
CDR3 length: 16
CDR3 DNA: TGTGCCAGCAGTCCCCAGGGGGGGGCGAACAATCAGCCCCAGCATTTT
CDR3 protein: CASSPQGGANNQPQHF

J gene: TRBJ2-5
D gene: TRBD2
V gene: TRBV9
clone size: .
CDR3 length: 13
CDR3 DNA: TGTGCCAGCAAAAGGGCGGGAGAAGAGACCCAGTACTTC
CDR3 protein: CASKRAGEETQYF

J gene: TRBJ1-2
D gene: .
V gene: TRBV30
clone size: .
CDR3 length: 15
CDR3 DNA: TGTGCCTGGAGTGTACGCCGGATGGAATCATATGGCTACACCTTC
CDR3 protein: CAWSVRRMESYGYTF